This TCR beta chain appears in the sequencing data of a study of a mutant IDH1 vaccine in newly diagnosed glioma (dated by TCRdb to about 2021). Concerning the study at large: In the chemotherapy-containing groups, vaccination started alongside temozolomide cycles, whereas in patients who had radiotherapy alone it started 4-6 weeks after radiotherapy. Prior to enrollment, patients had been given standard therapy consisting of radiotherapy alone, temozolomide alone, or radiochemotherapy with temozolomide, with the combination given to most patients. The week-35 safety follow-up took place at visit V12, and the week-47 end of study took place at visit V13. Peripheral blood was drawn at six visits: V03 (baseline), V05, V07, V10, V12 and V13. Of the approximately 29 treated patients, around 62% were male and about 40% were female, and a mean age of 40.4 years was recorded. Longitudinal TCRB deep sequencing was done for some 26 treated patients, wherever samples were available for exploratory analyses.

CDR1 and CDR2 are read off the germline V gene (reference sequence) as LNHNV and YYDKDF. At the junction V is shortened by 1 base and J by 2 bases, with 13 bases in between. Taken from cysteine to phenylalanine, the CDR3 has 16 residues. Left in the record is the CDR3 DNA by itself, 48 bases read in frame from the first base. The investigation overall reported the following: Immune responses induced by the vaccine were seen in 90% to 95% of patients across multiple MHC alleles. It was noted by the authors that analyses of patient blood samples could not be reproduced owing to sample limitations. Availability determined which PBMC samples were chosen for TCRB deep sequencing. Pseudoprogression seemed to be unrelated to changes in the top peripheral T cell clonotypes found by TCRB sequencing.

Turning to this clone: No antigen is known for it. No base-level quality is on record; no much larger clone is a single base apart.

The method was the immunoSEQ multiplex PCR assay. Rearranged TCR beta chain sequences were amplified using the hsTCRB Kit according to the manufacturer's protocol. TCRB libraries were sequenced on an Illumina MiSeq. The study's own analysis went as follows. Demultiplexing, trimming and gene mapping were performed with the kit vendor's proprietary platform. As stored in TCRdb, this immuneACCESS dataset retains in-frame rearrangements with V and J assigned. A fraction of the clones does not appear; measured against another copy, unresolved V genes explain less than half of the discrepancy, and the remainder lacks a known reason. V, J and clone size were drawn from that table, and D and trimming were deduced from the DNA. Here the sample has 58,000 or so clones; approximately 87% occur a single time. About 1.6% of the sample is in the top ten clones. Reading the label with the study, this specimen's time point is: week 35, safety follow-up. A 20-mer mutant IDH1 peptide at 300 micrograms in Montanide made up each vaccine dose, which was injected subcutaneously together with topical imiquimod. Patients received eight vaccinations in weeks 1, 3, 5, 7, 11, 15, 19 and 23, corresponding to visits V03 through V10. Newly diagnosed WHO grade 3 or 4 IDH1-mutant astrocytomas showing loss of nuclear ATRX were present in the donors. The samples were drawn from NOA16, a multicentre, single-arm, open-label phase I trial in Germany that tested a mutant IDH1 peptide vaccine in humans for the first time. Genomic DNA for TCRB sequencing was isolated from EDTA blood with the DNeasy Blood and Tissue Kit.

The source was PBMCs, collected from a glioma patient whose treatment included an IDH1 peptide vaccine. The chain is assembled from TRBV15 and TRBJ2-3, with TRBD2 as a weak D call on 6 bases. This receptor was taken from a man in his forties or fifties with glioma. In nucleotide form, the sequence is TGTGCCACCAGCAGAGGAACTAGCACACACACAGATACGCAGTATTTT. It codes for CATSRGTSTHTDTQYF.